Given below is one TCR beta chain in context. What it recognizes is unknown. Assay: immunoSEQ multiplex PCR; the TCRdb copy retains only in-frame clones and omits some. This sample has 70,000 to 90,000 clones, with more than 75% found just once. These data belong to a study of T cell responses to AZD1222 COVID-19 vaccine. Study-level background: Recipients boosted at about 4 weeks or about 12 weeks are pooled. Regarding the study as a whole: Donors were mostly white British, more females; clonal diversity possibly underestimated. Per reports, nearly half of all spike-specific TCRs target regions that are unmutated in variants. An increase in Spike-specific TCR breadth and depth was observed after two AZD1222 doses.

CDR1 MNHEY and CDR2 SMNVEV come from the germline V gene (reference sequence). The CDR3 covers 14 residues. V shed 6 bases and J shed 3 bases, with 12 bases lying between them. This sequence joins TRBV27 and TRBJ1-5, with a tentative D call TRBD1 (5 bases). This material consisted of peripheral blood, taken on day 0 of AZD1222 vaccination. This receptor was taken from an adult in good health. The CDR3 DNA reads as TGTGCCAGCAGCTGGGGCGGCCCCAATCAGCCCCAGCATTTT. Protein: CASSWGGPNQPQHF.